Listed below are T cell receptor beta chains from one sample, sequenced in a study of Graves' ophthalmopathy and Graves' hyperthyroidism. TCRdb reprocessed the multiplex PCR reads with MiXCR, giving one entry per CDR3 protein. The profile shows some 380,000 distinct CDR3 sequences, just over 15% of them singletons. The sequenced material came from peripheral blood. All receptors derive from a woman younger than 30 with stable Graves' hyperthyroidism. The CDR3 runs from the conserved cysteine through the conserved F or W. D genes are given only for firm matches. The size of a clone is reported for some rows only, either as once, few or many, or as a class for expanded clones.

d_call: TRBD2; j_call: TRBJ2-5; clone_size: many; v_call: TRBV20-1; cdr3_nt: TGCAGTGCTAGAGACGGGACTAGCGGGGGCGCGTCGTTC; cdr3_aa: CSARDGTSGGASF
d_call: -; j_call: TRBJ2-7; clone_size: many; v_call: TRBV7-2; cdr3_nt: TGTGCCAGCAGCTTGTTCATCTACGAGCAGTACTTC; cdr3_aa: CASSLFIYEQYF
d_call: -; j_call: TRBJ1-1; clone_size: many; v_call: TRBV29-1; cdr3_nt: TGCAGCGTTGGAGGCCGTATGAACACTGAAGCTTTCTTT; cdr3_aa: CSVGGRMNTEAFF
d_call: TRBD1; j_call: TRBJ2-2; clone_size: many; v_call: TRBV19; cdr3_nt: TGTGCCATCCCAACAGGGGCAAACACCGGGGAGCTGTTTTTT; cdr3_aa: CAIPTGANTGELFF
d_call: -; j_call: TRBJ2-7; clone_size: many; v_call: TRBV7-6; cdr3_nt: TGTGCCAGCAGCTCCTACAAATCCTACGAGCAGTACTTC; cdr3_aa: CASSSYKSYEQYF
d_call: TRBD1; j_call: TRBJ2-6; clone_size: many; v_call: TRBV6-4; cdr3_nt: TGTGCCAGCAGGGCAACCACAGGGGGCCTCTCTGGGGCCAACGTCCTGACTTTC; cdr3_aa: CASRATTGGLSGANVLTF
d_call: TRBD1; j_call: TRBJ2-7; clone_size: many; v_call: TRBV6-1; cdr3_nt: TGTGCCAGCAAAAAAGACAGGGACAAATCCTACGAGCAGTACTTC; cdr3_aa: CASKKDRDKSYEQYF
d_call: TRBD2; j_call: TRBJ2-7; clone_size: few; v_call: TRBV13; cdr3_nt: TGTGCCAGCAGCTTAGATGGGACTAGCGGGGGGACCTACGAGCAGTACTTC; cdr3_aa: CASSLDGTSGGTYEQYF
d_call: -; j_call: TRBJ1-3; clone_size: many; v_call: TRBV20-1; cdr3_nt: TGCAGTGCTAGAGTTCGGACAGTACACTCTGGAAACACCATATATTTT; cdr3_aa: CSARVRTVHSGNTIYF
d_call: TRBD1; j_call: TRBJ1-1; clone_size: many; v_call: TRBV7-2; cdr3_nt: TGTGCCAGCAGCTCCCGAGATAGGACAGGGAAAGCTCTCTTT; cdr3_aa: CASSSRDRTGKALF
d_call: TRBD2; j_call: TRBJ2-7; clone_size: -; v_call: TRBV7-9; cdr3_nt: TGTGCCAGCAGCCCAGCGGGGTTCTACGAGCAGTACTTC; cdr3_aa: CASSPAGFYEQYF
d_call: -; j_call: TRBJ1-6; clone_size: many; v_call: TRBV12-3/TRBV12-4; cdr3_nt: TGTGCCAGCAGTACCGCAAAGGGACCGACGTTGGGAGCACCCCTCCACTTT; cdr3_aa: CASSTAKGPTLGAPLHF
d_call: TRBD1; j_call: TRBJ1-5; clone_size: -; v_call: TRBV28; cdr3_nt: TGTGCCTCCACAACGGGACAGGTTAATCAGCCCCAGCATTTT; cdr3_aa: CASTTGQVNQPQHF
d_call: TRBD1; j_call: TRBJ1-5; clone_size: once; v_call: TRBV20-1; cdr3_nt: TGCAGTGCGGAGACAGGGGGCAATCAGCCCCAGCATTTT; cdr3_aa: CSAETGGNQPQHF
d_call: -; j_call: TRBJ1-1; clone_size: few; v_call: TRBV30; cdr3_nt: TGTGCCTGGAGCACGGGGGTGGGTAAGGCTGAAGCTTTCTTT; cdr3_aa: CAWSTGVGKAEAFF
d_call: -; j_call: TRBJ2-2; clone_size: -; v_call: TRBV11-3; cdr3_nt: TGTGCCAGCAGCTTAGATCTTAGGGGCACCGGGGAGCTGTTTTTT; cdr3_aa: CASSLDLRGTGELFF
d_call: TRBD1; j_call: TRBJ1-1; clone_size: many; v_call: TRBV6-1; cdr3_nt: TGTGCCAGCAGTGAAAAGTTGACCAGGGGGAACCAGGAAGCTTTCTTT; cdr3_aa: CASSEKLTRGNQEAFF
d_call: -; j_call: TRBJ1-1; clone_size: many; v_call: TRBV12-3/TRBV12-4; cdr3_nt: TGTGCCAGCAGTTTACGGTCCACCAACACTGAAGCTTTCTTT; cdr3_aa: CASSLRSTNTEAFF
d_call: TRBD1; j_call: TRBJ2-5; clone_size: many; v_call: TRBV6-1; cdr3_nt: TGTGCCAGCAGCGAAGGACAGGCGCTAGTTCGAGAGACCCAGTACTTC; cdr3_aa: CASSEGQALVRETQYF
d_call: -; j_call: TRBJ2-7; clone_size: many; v_call: TRBV2; cdr3_nt: TGTGCCAGCAGGAGGGCCGTCGAGCAGTACTTC; cdr3_aa: CASRRAVEQYF
d_call: TRBD1; j_call: TRBJ1-1; clone_size: many; v_call: TRBV6-2/TRBV6-3; cdr3_nt: TGTGCCAGCAGTACTCCCGCGTCCCGGGACAGGATGACCCTGTGGGACACTGAAGCTTTCTTT; cdr3_aa: CASSTPASRDRMTLWDTEAFF
d_call: -; j_call: TRBJ1-4; clone_size: many; v_call: TRBV11-2; cdr3_nt: TGTGCCAGCAGCGCCCTCAATGAAAAACTGTTTTTT; cdr3_aa: CASSALNEKLFF
d_call: TRBD1; j_call: TRBJ1-5; clone_size: many; v_call: TRBV20-1; cdr3_nt: TGCAGTGCTGGGGGACAGGGCGCAAGTCAGCCCCAGCATTTT; cdr3_aa: CSAGGQGASQPQHF
d_call: TRBD1; j_call: TRBJ1-2; clone_size: many; v_call: TRBV7-9; cdr3_nt: TGTGCCAGCAGACCGGACAGGGAAGTAGATGGCTACACCTTC; cdr3_aa: CASRPDREVDGYTF
d_call: -; j_call: TRBJ2-7; clone_size: many; v_call: TRBV12-3/TRBV12-4; cdr3_nt: TGTGCCAGCGCCGAGACTAGGGAAGGCGAGCAGTACTTC; cdr3_aa: CASAETREGEQYF
d_call: -; j_call: TRBJ1-1; clone_size: few; v_call: TRBV5-1; cdr3_nt: TGCGCCAGCAGCTTGGGGGGTGGGAGGGACACTGAAGCTTTCTTT; cdr3_aa: CASSLGGGRDTEAFF
d_call: -; j_call: TRBJ2-5; clone_size: many; v_call: TRBV12-3/TRBV12-4; cdr3_nt: TGTGCCAGCAAACCCGGGGTGCGAGAGACCCAGTACTTC; cdr3_aa: CASKPGVRETQYF
d_call: -; j_call: TRBJ1-5; clone_size: many; v_call: TRBV27; cdr3_nt: TGTGCCAGCAGTGTTTCGACAGTTAGCAATCAGCCCCAGCATTTT; cdr3_aa: CASSVSTVSNQPQHF
d_call: -; j_call: TRBJ2-6; clone_size: few; v_call: TRBV29-1; cdr3_nt: TGCAGCGCTGCCGGGGGACCTGGGGCCAACGTCCTGACTTTC; cdr3_aa: CSAAGGPGANVLTF
d_call: -; j_call: TRBJ2-4; clone_size: -; v_call: TRBV24-1; cdr3_nt: TGTGCCACCAGTGATTTGGGGAGGAACATTAAGTACTTC; cdr3_aa: CATSDLGRNIKYF
d_call: -; j_call: TRBJ2-7; clone_size: many; v_call: TRBV29-1; cdr3_nt: TGCAGCGTCCGGGACACAGACTACGAGCAGTACTTC; cdr3_aa: CSVRDTDYEQYF
d_call: TRBD1; j_call: TRBJ1-5; clone_size: -; v_call: TRBV28; cdr3_nt: TGTGCCAGCAGTTTAGCCGGGGAGGGGGCGCCCGGTCTAAGTCAGCCCCAGCATTTT; cdr3_aa: CASSLAGEGAPGLSQPQHF
d_call: -; j_call: TRBJ1-5; clone_size: many; v_call: TRBV24-1; cdr3_nt: TGTGCCACCAGTGACCCAGGGAAGCCCCAGCATTTT; cdr3_aa: CATSDPGKPQHF
d_call: -; j_call: TRBJ1-1; clone_size: many; v_call: TRBV6-1; cdr3_nt: TGTGCCAGCAGTGGTAGCAGGGTGGCCCCTGAAGCTTTCTTT; cdr3_aa: CASSGSRVAPEAFF
d_call: -; j_call: TRBJ2-5; clone_size: many; v_call: TRBV10-3; cdr3_nt: TGTGCCATCAGTGTAGAAGGCCGCCGGGGAGAGACCCAGTACTTC; cdr3_aa: CAISVEGRRGETQYF
d_call: TRBD1; j_call: TRBJ1-4; clone_size: -; v_call: TRBV6-5; cdr3_nt: TGTGCCAGCAGGCCACAGGGGCTCCTTCGAGAAAAACTGTTTTTT; cdr3_aa: CASRPQGLLREKLFF
d_call: TRBD1; j_call: TRBJ2-4; clone_size: few; v_call: TRBV7-2; cdr3_nt: TGTGCCAGCAGACTGCAAACCGGGACAGGGGGCAACATTAAGTACTTC; cdr3_aa: CASRLQTGTGGNIKYF
d_call: -; j_call: TRBJ1-6; clone_size: few; v_call: TRBV6-1; cdr3_nt: TGTGCCAGCAGCCACTGGGTGGGACAAAATAATTCACCCCTCCACTTT; cdr3_aa: CASSHWVGQNNSPLHF
d_call: -; j_call: TRBJ1-6; clone_size: -; v_call: TRBV30; cdr3_nt: TGTGCCTGTCAACAGGCATGGAATTCACCCCTCCACTTT; cdr3_aa: CACQQAWNSPLHF
d_call: -; j_call: TRBJ2-5; clone_size: -; v_call: TRBV2; cdr3_nt: TGTGCCAGCAGCCTACGGCTAGAAGAAGAGACCCAGTACTTC; cdr3_aa: CASSLRLEEETQYF